This passage covers 23 T cell receptor beta chains from one sample sequenced in a study of cytomegalovirus exposure and HLA in healthy donors. The protocol was immunoSEQ multiplex PCR, while the TCRdb copy is restricted to in-frame clones and leaves out a portion. Of about 56,000 clones listed, 93% are singletons. Material: PBMCs. The source of these receptors is a woman aged 18-30 years in good health and CMV-seropositive.

The rearrangement joins TRBV7-9 to TRBJ1-1; D is ambiguous. V was cut by 5 bases and J by 8 bases, with 15 bases left in between. Germline V gene sequence: CDR1 SEHNR, CDR2 FQNEAQ (reference sequence). CDR3 size: 13 residues. The CDR3 region has the DNA TGTGCCAGCAGCCCCGCGATCGATTTGGAAGCTTTCTTT. It encodes CASSPAIDLEAFF.

The chain has TRBV25-1 and TRBJ2-2; tentative D call: TRBD2 (7 bases). Trimming cost V 6 bases and J 5 bases, with 10 bases left between them. Germline loops: CDR1 MGHDK, CDR2 SYGVNS. The CDR3 loop spans 13 amino acids. CDR3 sequence: CASRQGGTGELFF. The CDR3 nucleotides are TGTGCCAGCAGACAGGGAGGGACCGGGGAGCTGTTTTTT.

The V gene is TRBV28, the J gene TRBJ2-7, with 9 bases fitting TRBD2. V lost 6 bases and J lost 2; bases outside the gene matches: 5. CDR3 length: 14 residues. Germline CDR1 and CDR2: MDHEN and SYDVKM. The CDR3 reads CASSLGLATYEQYF. CDR3 bases: TGTGCCAGCAGCCTTGGACTAGCGACCTACGAGCAGTACTTC.

J is TRBJ1-6 and V is TRBV6-5, with a tentative D call TRBD1 (6 bases). This CDR3 is 15 amino acids long. Germline V gene sequence: CDR1 MNHEY, CDR2 SVGAGI. Trimming removed 6 bases from V and 4 bases from J, with 13 bases in between. The CDR3 here is CASRLQGSYNSPLHF. CDR3 DNA: TGTGCCAGCAGACTACAGGGAAGTTATAATTCACCCCTCCACTTT.

The rearrangement links TRBV5-5 to TRBJ2-7, with 8 bases matching TRBD1. The CDR3 runs to 14 residues. Per the germline V gene, CDR1 is SGHKS and CDR2 is YYEKEE (reference sequence). Germline trimming cut 4 bases from V and 5 bases from J; bases unmatched to any gene: 8. The CDR3: CASSQRQGPDEQYF. CDR3 DNA: TGTGCCAGCAGCCAACGACAGGGGCCTGACGAGCAGTACTTC.

The chain couples TRBV5-4 to TRBJ1-1; TRBD1 might be the D (5 bases). CDR1 SGHNT and CDR2 YYREEE come from the germline V gene (reference sequence). V shed 4 bases and J shed 0 bases, with 7 bases lying between them. The CDR3 extends over 13 amino acids. CDR3: CASSPQVNTEAFF. As DNA, the CDR3 is TGTGCCAGCAGCCCACAGGTGAACACTGAAGCTTTCTTT.

This clone was seen once. The chain combines TRBV5-1 with TRBJ1-5; 10 nucleotides match TRBD1. The CDR3 covers 14 residues. The J segment lost 1 base and the V segment lost 7 bases, leaving 2 bases of the junction unmatched. Germline V CDR1 and CDR2: SGHRS, YFSETQ. The CDR3 spells CASGTGESNQPQHF. The CDR3 DNA reads as TGCGCCAGCGGGACAGGGGAAAGCAATCAGCCCCAGCATTTT.

The gene calls are TRBV7-9 and TRBJ2-3, with no clear D. This CDR3 has 12 amino acids. Germline loops: CDR1 SEHNR, CDR2 FQNEAQ (reference sequence). Trimming shortened V by 4 bases and J by 10 bases, and 12 bases separated the two germline ends. In nucleotides, the CDR3 is TGTGCCAGCAGCTCAGGTAGTCTCGCGCAGTATTTT. Its protein is CASSSGSLAQYF.

The chain has TRBV13 and TRBJ2-5; no clear D gene. Trimming left V 5 bases short and J 5 bases short, with 21 bases between. The germline gives CDR1 PRHDT, CDR2 FYEKMQ (reference sequence). The CDR3 sequence is 16 residues long. The CDR3 spells CASSATLAYDGETQYF. CDR3 in DNA: TGTGCCAGCAGCGCTACATTAGCATACGATGGGGAGACCCAGTACTTC.

The rearrangement uses TRBV9 and TRBJ2-1, with 9 bases fitting TRBD2. Trimming cost V 0 bases and J 10 bases; bases outside gene matches: 11. The germline V gene has CDR1 SGDLS and CDR2 YYNGEE. This CDR3 region has 16 residues. CDR3 amino acids: CASSVVSGTSFGEQFF. CDR3 in DNA: TGTGCCAGCAGCGTAGTGTCGGGGACTAGCTTTGGGGAGCAGTTCTTC.

The CDR3, as DNA: TGTGCCAGCAGCTCTCCTAGCGGGGTCGCCGACGAGCAGTACTTC. It encodes CASSSPSGVADEQYF. The J gene is TRBJ2-7, the V gene TRBV7-9, with 9 bases identical to TRBD2. The CDR3 loop spans 15 amino acids. V shed 4 bases, J shed 5 bases, and the junction held 9 bases outside the gene matches. The V gene's germline CDR1 is SEHNR and CDR2 FQNEAQ (reference sequence).

The CDR3 loop reads CASSLKGTGIINSPLHF. CDR3 nucleotide sequence: TGTGCCAGCAGCTTAAAGGGGACAGGGATTATTAATTCACCCCTCCACTTT. The chain carries TRBV7-9 and TRBJ1-6, with 9 bases identical to TRBD1. Germline V gene data show CDR1 as SEHNR and CDR2 as FQNEAQ (reference sequence). The ends lost 2 bases at V and 6 bases at J; junction bases unmatched: 8. The CDR3 covers 17 residues.

The DNA for the CDR3 is TGTGCCATTCGCGGGGGAATCACAGATACGCAGTATTTT. Translating gives CAIRGGITDTQYF. This chain connects TRBV10-3 to TRBJ2-3, with 7 bases aligning to TRBD2. J lost 2 bases, V lost 9 bases, and 5 bases had no gene match. The CDR3 is made up of 13 amino acids. CDR1 ENHRY and CDR2 SYGVKD come from the germline V gene.

J is TRBJ2-3 and V is TRBV6-1; TRBD2 matches 10 bases. The V and J ends lost 4 bases and 0 bases, in that order; junction bases with no gene match: 7. Germline V gene data show CDR1 as MNHNS and CDR2 as SASEGT. This CDR3 is 17 amino acids long. This CDR3 reads CASSAATSGVSTDTQYF. The CDR3 bases are TGTGCCAGCAGTGCCGCCACTAGCGGGGTCAGCACAGATACGCAGTATTTT.

The chain employs TRBV6-5 and TRBJ2-7, with 11 bases matching TRBD1. Trimming cost V 8 bases and J 5 bases; bases outside gene matches: 11. CDR1 is MNHEY, CDR2 SVGAGI, per germline. CDR3 size: 15 residues. CDR3 protein: CASAPLGQGAHEQYF. CDR3 DNA sequence: TGTGCCAGCGCTCCCCTCGGACAGGGGGCCCACGAGCAGTACTTC.

The J gene is TRBJ2-1, the V gene TRBV20-1; D is uncertain. CDR3 size: 10 residues. CDR1 is DFQATT, CDR2 SNEGSKA, per germline (reference sequence). Trimming removed 0 bases at V and 14 bases at J, with 8 bases between. CDR3 amino acids: CSARDLIEFF. CDR3 in DNA: TGCAGTGCTAGAGATCTAATAGAGTTCTTC.

The V and J genes are TRBV5-4 and TRBJ2-2; 10 nucleotides match TRBD1. This CDR3 is built from 16 residues. CDR1 is SGHNT, CDR2 YYREEE, per germline (reference sequence). The J segment lost 4 bases and the V segment lost 4 bases, leaving 7 bases of the junction unmatched. The CDR3 bases are TGTGCCAGCAGCAACGACAGGGGGCGGGGCACCGGGGAGCTGTTTTTT. It is translated as CASSNDRGRGTGELFF.

The genes are TRBV9 and TRBJ2-3; TRBD2 agrees at 12 bases. Germline CDR1 SGDLS, CDR2 YYNGEE. The J segment lost 1 base and the V segment lost 3 bases, leaving 0 bases of the junction unmatched. The CDR3 contains 15 residues. CDR3 amino acids: CASSGTSGGTDTQYF. CDR3 nucleotide sequence: TGTGCCAGCAGCGGGACTAGCGGGGGCACAGATACGCAGTATTTT.

A single count supports this clone. V and J are TRBV18 and TRBJ1-1; D not resolved. The V gene lost 2 bases and the J gene lost 1 base, with 5 bases spanning the gap. The CDR3 is made up of 13 amino acids. Germline CDR1 KGHSH, CDR2 LQKENI. This CDR3 reads CASSPTANTEAFF. CDR3 sequence (DNA): TGTGCCAGCTCACCAACAGCGAACACTGAAGCTTTCTTT.

This chain links TRBV6-5 with TRBJ1-2, with 8 bases fitting TRBD1. The CDR3 contains 16 residues. The V gene's germline CDR1 is MNHEY and CDR2 SVGAGI. Trimming cost V 2 bases and J 5 bases; bases outside gene matches: 10. CDR3 sequence (DNA): TGTGCCAGCAGTTACCCAGACCGGGACAGGATTTATGGCTACACCTTC. Translated, it gives CASSYPDRDRIYGYTF.

By frequency in the sample, this clone is medium-sized. The V call is TRBV2, the J call TRBJ1-6; D is uncertain. The V and J ends lost 4 bases and 7 bases respectively, with 8 bases between them. The CDR3 consists of 13 residues. In germline, CDR1 is SNHLY, CDR2 FYNNEI. In nucleotides, the CDR3 is TGTGCCAGCAGTGCCCGGGAAAATTCACCCCTCCACTTT. Translation: CASSARENSPLHF. The full variable domain, with the rest looked up from reference TRBV2 and TRBJ1-6, is EPEVTQTPSHQVTQMGQEVILRCVPISNHLYFYWYRQILGQKVEFLVSFYNNEISEKSEIFDDQFSVERPDGSNFTLKIRSTKLEDSAMYFCASSARENSPLHFGNGTRLTVT.

The DNA of the CDR3 is TGTGCCAGCAGTTCCACAGGGGGCCCTAATGAAAAACTGTTTTTT. As protein: CASSSTGGPNEKLFF. The V call is TRBV6-5, the J call TRBJ1-4; 9 bases are shared with TRBD1. Trimming at V came to 4 bases and at J to 3 bases, leaving 3 bases not matched to a gene. This CDR3 has 15 amino acids. Germline CDR1 and CDR2: MNHEY and SVGAGI.

This chain connects TRBV29-1 to TRBJ2-7; perhaps TRBD1 as D (5 bases). The germline gives CDR1 SQVTM, CDR2 ANQGSEA. CDR3 length: 14 residues. V gave up 3 bases and J gave up 4 bases, with 16 bases separating them. The CDR3 sequence: CSVEVPNQGYEQYF. The CDR3 nucleotides are TGCAGCGTTGAGGTTCCCAACCAGGGTTACGAGCAGTACTTC.